The rows below give T cell receptor beta chains drawn from one sample of a study of control samples from healthy donors and cancer patients. Sequenced by immunoSEQ multiplex PCR; TCRdb stores in-frame clones only, minus some. Here the sample spans 95,000 to 130,000 clones, roughly nine tenths being singletons. Specimen: PBMCs. The receptors were sampled from a woman aged 45-65 years with colorectal cancer. CDR3s include the opening cysteine and the closing phenylalanine or tryptophan. Each record gives: J gene, V gene, D gene, clone size, CDR3 protein, CDR3 DNA. A D gene is named only where the DNA matches it firmly. Expanded clones are given a class, and other clones once, few, many or no size at all.

j_gene: TRBJ1-2; v_gene: TRBV7-9; d_gene: .; abundance: .; CDR3aa: CASSVNTGKGGYTF; CDR3nt: TGTGCCAGCAGCGTAAATACAGGGAAGGGTGGCTACACCTTC
j_gene: TRBJ1-2; v_gene: TRBV7-2; d_gene: .; abundance: .; CDR3aa: CASSLNGIFYGYAF; CDR3nt: TGTGCCAGCAGCTTAAATGGGATTTTCTATGGCTACGCCTTC
j_gene: TRBJ2-7; v_gene: TRBV5-1; d_gene: .; abundance: .; CDR3aa: CASSLGGVGSYEQYF; CDR3nt: TGCGCCAGCAGCTTGGGGGGGGTCGGCTCCTACGAGCAGTACTTC
j_gene: TRBJ2-2; v_gene: TRBV5-1; d_gene: TRBD1; abundance: medium-sized; CDR3aa: CASSYNDRAGELFF; CDR3nt: TGCGCCAGCAGCTACAACGACAGGGCCGGGGAGCTGTTTTTT
j_gene: TRBJ1-2; v_gene: TRBV3-1/TRBV3-2; d_gene: .; abundance: .; CDR3aa: CASSQGSRGGDYGYTF; CDR3nt: TGTGCCAGCAGCCAAGGGTCCCGGGGGGGGGACTATGGCTACACCTTC
j_gene: TRBJ1-1; v_gene: TRBV10-3; d_gene: .; abundance: .; CDR3aa: CAISGGGAEAEAFF; CDR3nt: TGTGCCATCAGTGGCGGGGGGGCCGAGGCTGAAGCTTTCTTT
j_gene: TRBJ1-6; v_gene: TRBV2; d_gene: TRBD1; abundance: .; CDR3aa: CATGQEINSPLHF; CDR3nt: TGTGCCACCGGACAGGAAATCAATTCACCCCTCCACTTT
j_gene: TRBJ2-3; v_gene: TRBV11-2; d_gene: .; abundance: .; CDR3aa: CASSRKTGGAGLGDTQYF; CDR3nt: TGTGCCAGCAGCCGGAAGACAGGAGGCGCAGGATTAGGAGATACGCAGTATTTT
j_gene: TRBJ1-6; v_gene: TRBV6-6; d_gene: TRBD1; abundance: .; CDR3aa: CASSADRGNSPLHF; CDR3nt: TGTGCCAGCAGTGCGGACAGGGGGAATTCACCCCTCCACTTT
j_gene: TRBJ2-3; v_gene: TRBV5-1; d_gene: .; abundance: .; CDR3aa: CASSALGGDTQYF; CDR3nt: TGCGCCAGCAGCGCCCTCGGGGGAGATACGCAGTATTTT
j_gene: TRBJ1-1; v_gene: TRBV18; d_gene: TRBD1; abundance: .; CDR3aa: CASSPGTGGDTEAFF; CDR3nt: TGTGCCAGCTCACCGGGGACAGGAGGGGACACTGAAGCTTTCTTT
j_gene: TRBJ1-1; v_gene: TRBV6-2/TRBV6-3; d_gene: .; abundance: .; CDR3aa: CASSYPLGTPKLNTEAFF; CDR3nt: TGTGCCAGCAGTTATCCCCTGGGGACGCCAAAACTGAACACTGAAGCTTTCTTT
j_gene: TRBJ2-1; v_gene: TRBV7-2; d_gene: .; abundance: .; CDR3aa: CASSLDQNNEQFF; CDR3nt: TGTGCCAGCAGCTTAGATCAGAACAATGAGCAGTTCTTC
j_gene: TRBJ1-2; v_gene: TRBV6-6; d_gene: TRBD1; abundance: once; CDR3aa: CASSSRIGGVGYTF; CDR3nt: TGTGCCAGCAGTTCCCGGATAGGGGGCGTTGGCTACACCTTC
j_gene: TRBJ2-1; v_gene: TRBV9; d_gene: .; abundance: .; CDR3aa: CASSPGVGSYNEQFF; CDR3nt: TGTGCCAGCAGCCCAGGGGTTGGATCCTACAATGAGCAGTTCTTC
j_gene: TRBJ1-4; v_gene: TRBV5-6; d_gene: .; abundance: .; CDR3aa: CASSPAWGEKLFF; CDR3nt: TGTGCCAGCAGCCCCGCTTGGGGTGAAAAACTGTTTTTT
j_gene: TRBJ1-2; v_gene: TRBV1; d_gene: .; abundance: .; CDR3aa: CTSSQRFGGAYGYTF; CDR3nt: TGCACCAGCAGCCAGAGATTCGGGGGGGCCTATGGCTACACCTTC
j_gene: TRBJ2-2; v_gene: TRBV6-1; d_gene: .; abundance: .; CDR3aa: CASSDFGGFNTGELFF; CDR3nt: TGTGCCAGCAGTGATTTCGGGGGCTTTAACACCGGGGAGCTGTTTTTT
j_gene: TRBJ1-3; v_gene: TRBV6-7; d_gene: .; abundance: .; CDR3aa: CASSYSPRTSSGNTIYF; CDR3nt: TGTGCCAGCAGTTACTCGCCAAGGACAAGCTCTGGAAACACCATATATTTT
j_gene: TRBJ2-5; v_gene: TRBV3-1/TRBV3-2; d_gene: .; abundance: .; CDR3aa: CASSHPGTTARETQYF; CDR3nt: TGTGCCAGCAGCCACCCCGGGACAACGGCCCGGGAGACCCAGTACTTC
j_gene: TRBJ2-3; v_gene: TRBV7-3; d_gene: .; abundance: .; CDR3aa: CASSLIQGTDTQYF; CDR3nt: TGTGCCAGCAGCTTAATACAGGGCACAGATACGCAGTATTTT
j_gene: TRBJ1-5; v_gene: TRBV30; d_gene: .; abundance: .; CDR3aa: CAWSEDIYQPQHF; CDR3nt: TGTGCCTGGAGCGAGGACATTTATCAGCCCCAGCATTTT
j_gene: TRBJ2-2; v_gene: TRBV6-5; d_gene: .; abundance: .; CDR3aa: CASIRGTPNAGELFF; CDR3nt: TGTGCCAGCATTCGAGGGACTCCTAACGCCGGGGAGCTGTTTTTT
j_gene: TRBJ2-3; v_gene: TRBV29-1; d_gene: TRBD2; abundance: .; CDR3aa: CSVPGTSGGADTQYF; CDR3nt: TGCAGCGTGCCCGGGACTAGCGGGGGGGCAGATACGCAGTATTTT
j_gene: TRBJ2-2; v_gene: TRBV5-1; d_gene: .; abundance: .; CDR3aa: CASSFDSANTGELFF; CDR3nt: TGCGCCAGCAGCTTCGACAGTGCGAACACCGGGGAGCTGTTTTTT
j_gene: TRBJ1-2; v_gene: TRBV2; d_gene: .; abundance: .; CDR3aa: CASSELRGDGYTF; CDR3nt: TGTGCCAGCAGTGAACTCAGAGGGGACGGCTACACCTTC
j_gene: TRBJ2-5; v_gene: TRBV5-1; d_gene: TRBD2; abundance: .; CDR3aa: CASSLAGGAETQYF; CDR3nt: TGCGCCAGCAGCTTGGCGGGGGGGGCAGAGACCCAGTACTTC
j_gene: TRBJ1-2; v_gene: TRBV12-5; d_gene: .; abundance: .; CDR3aa: CASALLWGGRAYTF; CDR3nt: TGTGCTAGTGCTCTCCTGTGGGGCGGTCGGGCCTACACCTTC
j_gene: TRBJ1-1; v_gene: TRBV18; d_gene: .; abundance: .; CDR3aa: CASSPPGVRMNTEAFF; CDR3nt: TGTGCCAGCTCACCACCTGGGGTTCGCATGAACACTGAAGCTTTCTTT